These 11 T cell receptor beta chains share one sample of origin, sequenced in a study of T cell responses to AZD1222 COVID-19 vaccine. Clones were sequenced by immunoSEQ multiplex PCR, and TCRdb holds only the in-frame ones, with some missing. The sample holds 130,000 to 150,000 clones, around nine tenths seen once. Sequenced material: peripheral blood, taken on day 0 of MenACWY control vaccination. The receptor set was obtained from an adult in good health.

The genes are TRBV2 and TRBJ1-2; 8 positions match TRBD1. From germline, CDR1 is SNHLY and CDR2 FYNNEI. J was trimmed by 8 bases and V by 7 bases; bases with no gene match: 12. The CDR3 consists of 14 residues. Here the CDR3 DNA reads TGTGCCAGCACAGGGACAGGCCCTATGAGGGGCTACACCTTC. It codes for CASTGTGPMRGYTF.

This clone showed up just a few times. The chain joins TRBV19 to TRBJ1-1; maybe TRBD1 (6 bases). The germline CDR1 and CDR2 sequences are LNHDA and SQIVND (reference sequence). V was trimmed by 5 bases and J by 1 base, leaving 11 bases between them. This CDR3 has 14 amino acids. CDR3 DNA: TGTGCCAGTAGTTCGGGACACCAGAACACTGAAGCTTTCTTT. Protein product: CASSSGHQNTEAFF.

In DNA, the CDR3 is TGTGCCAGCAGCGTAGCTCCTCGGCCCGATGAGCAGTTCTTC. It specifies CASSVAPRPDEQFF. The chain is built from TRBV9 and TRBJ2-1; D ambiguous. V lost 0 bases and J 8 bases, leaving 12 bases between the germline ends. The CDR3 is made up of 14 amino acids. Germline CDR1 SGDLS, CDR2 YYNGEE.

The chain employs TRBV11-1 and TRBJ2-1; D is possibly TRBD2 (6 bases). CDR1 is SGHAT, CDR2 FQDESV, per germline (reference sequence). Between the trimmed V and J ends, which lost 5 bases and 3 bases, there was a span of 17 bases. This CDR3 has 16 residues. The CDR3, as DNA: TGTGCCAGCAGCGCGCGATCCTACGGGGGCTACAATGAGCAGTTCTTC. Amino acids: CASSARSYGGYNEQFF.

Notes on this clone: Relative to the germline gene, one junction end is altered; a read error may explain this. The chain employs TRBV7-7 and TRBJ2-5; TRBD1 or TRBD2 may be the D gene (5 bases each). In germline, CDR1 is SSHAT, CDR2 FNYEAQ (reference sequence). This CDR3 is 13 amino acids long. The DNA of the CDR3 is TGTGCTAGCAGCTTAGGGGACCTAGGGACCCAGTACTTC. The encoded protein is CASSLGDLGTQYF.

V gene TRBV27 combines with J gene TRBJ2-6; D might be TRBD2 (7 bases). V dropped 7 bases and J dropped 4 bases, with 17 bases sitting between them. The CDR3 has 16 residues. CDR1 is MNHEY and CDR2 is SMNVEV in the germline V gene (reference sequence). CDR3: CASTTWGGQGANVLTF. Written as DNA, the CDR3 is TGTGCCAGCACCACGTGGGGGGGGCAGGGGGCCAACGTCCTGACTTTC.

This clone is a singleton in its sample. The chain links TRBV5-6 to TRBJ2-1; possible D gene TRBD2, 5 bases. V was pared by 2 bases and J by 3 bases, with 18 bases between. Germline assignment: CDR1 SGHDT and CDR2 YYEEEE. The CDR3 consists of 17 residues. The DNA for the CDR3 is TGTGCCAGCAGCTTATCCGGGGTTGATCTCTTCTACAATGAGCAGTTCTTC. The encoded protein is CASSLSGVDLFYNEQFF.

The chain uses TRBV28 and TRBJ2-3; 9 positions agree with TRBD1. V shed 4 bases and J 0 bases; nucleotides not matched to a gene: 5. CDR1 and CDR2 from the germline V gene are MDHEN and SYDVKM. The CDR3 has 16 amino acids. The CDR3 bases are TGTGCCAGCAGTTACCTGGGACAGGGAAGCACAGATACGCAGTATTTT. Translated, it gives CASSYLGQGSTDTQYF. Supplemented by reference TRBV28 and TRBJ2-3, the full variable domain reads DVKVTQSSRYLVKRTGEKVFLECVQDMDHENMFWYRQDPGLGLRLIYFSYDVKMKEKGDIPEGYSVSREKKERFSLILESASTNQTSMYLCASSYLGQGSTDTQYFGPGTRLTVL.

J is TRBJ1-2 and V is TRBV27; the D gene is possibly TRBD1 (5 bases). CDR1 MNHEY and CDR2 SMNVEV come from the germline V gene (reference sequence). The CDR3 is 13 amino acids. Trimming left V 6 bases short and J 7 bases short, with 15 bases between. The CDR3: CASRGLDPSGYTF. DNA of the CDR3: TGTGCCAGCAGGGGACTTGATCCGAGTGGCTACACCTTC.

This clone was detected once. The chain has TRBV29-1 and TRBJ1-6; 8 bases line up with TRBD1. The CDR3 covers 16 residues. Trimming at V came to 4 bases and at J to 0 bases, leaving 5 bases not matched to a gene. The V gene's germline CDR1 is SQVTM and CDR2 ANQGSEA. CDR3 coding DNA: TGCAGCGTTGTGGACAGGGATATCTCCTATAATTCACCCCTCCACTTT. Its translation is CSVVDRDISYNSPLHF.

J is TRBJ2-7 and V is TRBV18, with 11 bases that match TRBD2. After removal of 3 bases from V and 5 bases from J, the junction contained 3 bases not matched to a gene. This CDR3 comprises 14 residues. Germline CDR1 is KGHSH and CDR2 is LQKENI. CDR3 protein: CASSPILAGDEQYF. The DNA for the CDR3 is TGTGCCAGCTCACCCATACTAGCGGGAGACGAGCAGTACTTC.